What follows are 25 T cell receptor beta chains derived from one specimen sequenced in a study of T and B cells in COVID-19 patients. TRB rearrangements were amplified by multiplex PCR with BIOMED2 TRB-A/B primers. TCRdb fed the multiplex PCR reads into MiXCR, producing one record per CDR3 protein. The sample contains more than 15,000 distinct CDR3 sequences, roughly 36% of which appear only once. From blood, about 250-500 ng of genomic DNA served as TRB template. Material for sequencing was blood. These TCRs come from a human donor with active COVID-19.

This sequence joins TRBV12-3 or TRBV12-4 and TRBJ1-6; possibly TRBD1 for D (5 bases). V was pared by 5 bases and J by 10 bases, with 21 bases between. This CDR3 region has 16 residues. The CDR3 DNA reads as TGTGCCAGCAGTCAAAGGGGTGGCCTGGCAGGGTCACCCCTCCACTTT. Protein: CASSQRGGLAGSPLHF.

In its sample, this clonotype was seen a few times. This rearrangement joins TRBV6-4 to TRBJ1-2, with 8 bases that match TRBD1. V trimming: 1 base; J trimming: 8 bases; junction bases outside the gene matches: 9. Per the germline V gene, CDR1 is MRHNA and CDR2 is SNTAGT. The CDR3 length is 15 residues. In DNA form, the CDR3 reads TGTGCCAGCAGTGACTATGGACAGGGTTTGGGAGGCTACACCTTC. This gives the protein CASSDYGQGLGGYTF.

This chain links TRBV19 with TRBJ1-1; D is undetermined. This CDR3 comprises 12 residues. The germline V and J ends were trimmed by 6 bases and 8 bases, with 13 bases remaining between them. Germline V gene data show CDR1 as LNHDA and CDR2 as SQIVND (reference sequence). The chain's CDR3 is CASSARAWEAFF. The CDR3 DNA reads as TGTGCCAGTAGCGCCCGGGCCTGGGAAGCTTTCTTT.

This clonotype was counted many times. This rearrangement joins TRBV12-3 or TRBV12-4 to TRBJ1-2, with TRBD1 matching over 7 bases. J lost 3 bases, V lost 5 bases, and 6 bases had no gene match. This CDR3 is 14 amino acids long. CDR3 loop: CASSATGDDYGYTF. The CDR3 nucleotides read TGTGCCAGCAGTGCAACAGGGGATGACTATGGCTACACCTTC.

This rearrangement joins TRBV10-3 to TRBJ1-6, with 8 positions matching TRBD1. Germline V gene lookup returns CDR1 ENHRY and CDR2 SYGVKD. The CDR3 is 13 amino acids. Losses at the gene ends were 11 bases for V and 10 bases for J; bases not matched to a gene: 10. The CDR3 DNA reads TGTGCCCTCCGACAGGGGAAAGACTCACCCCTCCACTTT. Translating it yields CALRQGKDSPLHF.

V and J are TRBV20-1 and TRBJ1-2; 9 bases match TRBD1. The V gene end was trimmed by 1 base and the J gene end by 6 bases; junction bases not matched to a gene: 9. CDR1 is DFQATT, CDR2 SNEGSKA, per germline (reference sequence). This CDR3 has 15 amino acids. Written as DNA, the CDR3 is TGCAGTGCTAGAGGCCTGGGACAGGGTAATAATGGCTACACCTTC. It yields the protein CSARGLGQGNNGYTF.

This clonotype was detected many times. The genes are TRBV6-5 and TRBJ1-1, with D possibly being TRBD1 (5 bases). CDR1 MNHEY and CDR2 SVGAGI come from the germline V gene. The length of the CDR3 is 15 residues. V shed 7 bases and J shed 2 bases, with 17 bases lying between them. The CDR3 region has the DNA TGTGCCAGCACTAGAGGGGCGTTACCCAACACTGAAGCTTTCTTT. The encoded protein is CASTRGALPNTEAFF.

This clonotype was picked up a small number of times. The chain is built from TRBV6-2 or TRBV6-3 and TRBJ2-7; 8 positions match TRBD1. Unmatched junction bases numbered 15, after V lost 9 bases and J lost 5 bases. This CDR3 contains 15 residues. Germline V CDR1 and CDR2: MNHEY, SVGEGT. The CDR3 DNA sequence: TGTGCCAGTGCTTTAAGACAGGGGTCAGTCGACGAGCAGTACTTC. It specifies CASALRQGSVDEQYF.

The chain carries TRBV6-5 and TRBJ1-4; D is undetermined. Germline V gene sequence: CDR1 MNHEY, CDR2 SVGAGI. The germline V and J ends were trimmed by 0 bases and 5 bases, with 7 bases remaining between them. This CDR3 comprises 14 residues. Written as DNA, the CDR3 is TGTGCCAGCAGTTACTCACAGAAGAATGAAAAACTGTTTTTT. Translated, it gives CASSYSQKNEKLFF.

V is TRBV20-1 and J is TRBJ1-2, with a tentative D call TRBD1 (6 bases). The CDR3 consists of 15 residues. Germline V gene sequence: CDR1 DFQATT, CDR2 SNEGSKA (reference sequence). V was clipped by 5 bases and J by 2 bases, with 18 bases between them. In DNA form, the CDR3 reads TGCAGTGCTGCCAGGCGGACAGCCACAAACTATGGCTACACCTTC. Amino acid sequence: CSAARRTATNYGYTF.

In nucleotides, the CDR3 is TGTGCCAGCAGCTTGGAACTGAACACTGAAGCTTTCTTT. It translates to CASSLELNTEAFF. The rearrangement links TRBV5-4 to TRBJ1-1; unclear D gene. This CDR3 contains 13 residues. Trimming took off 0 bases at V and 0 bases at J, with 3 bases between the two ends. CDR1 SGHNT and CDR2 YYREEE come from the germline V gene (reference sequence).

The chain carries TRBV10-3 and TRBJ2-7; TRBD2 matches at 10 bases. Germline CDR1 reads ENHRY; CDR2 reads SYGVKD. V lost 1 base, J lost 2 bases, and 8 bases stayed unmatched. This CDR3 is built from 17 residues. CDR3 coding DNA: TGTGCCATCAGTGAGTTAAAGCTAGCGGGGGAGGCCTACGAGCAGTACTTC. Its protein product is CAISELKLAGEAYEQYF.

This clonotype has a handful of counts. The rearrangement links TRBV24-1 to TRBJ2-6; TRBD1 matches at 8 bases. CDR3 size: 21 residues. The germline V gene encodes CDR1 KGHDR and CDR2 SFDVKD. V shed 5 bases and J 0 bases; nucleotides not matched to a gene: 17. The CDR3 protein is CATSGDRGGEVFDSGANVLTF. In DNA form, the CDR3 reads TGTGCCACCAGTGGTGACAGGGGAGGAGAGGTTTTCGACTCTGGGGCCAACGTCCTGACTTTC.

The chain uses TRBV2 and TRBJ1-2, with 9 bases identical to TRBD1. This CDR3 contains 12 residues. In germline, CDR1 is SNHLY, CDR2 FYNNEI. After removal of 9 bases from V and 6 bases from J, the junction contained 5 bases not matched to a gene. Written as DNA, the CDR3 is TGTGCCAGTAGGGGACAGGGTCATGGCTACACCTTC. Its translation: CASRGQGHGYTF.

The chain uses TRBV29-1 and TRBJ2-3, with TRBD1 matching over 8 bases. V trimming: 4 bases; J trimming: 0 bases; junction bases outside the gene matches: 12. This CDR3 has 17 amino acids. In germline, CDR1 is SQVTM, CDR2 ANQGSEA. This CDR3 reads CSVAGTGGTSSTDTQYF. CDR3 nucleotide sequence: TGCAGCGTTGCCGGGACAGGCGGAACTTCTAGCACAGATACGCAGTATTTT.

In its sample, this clonotype ranks as medium-sized (0.01 to 0.1%). The chain joins TRBV19 to TRBJ2-3; 8 bases agree with TRBD2. The CDR3 spans 15 residues. Germline assignment: CDR1 LNHDA and CDR2 SQIVND (reference sequence). With V trimmed by 4 bases and J by 3 bases, 6 bases remained unmatched. The CDR3 DNA is TGTGCCAGTAGTACGACTAGCGTAAGGACAGATACGCAGTATTTT. It yields the protein CASSTTSVRTDTQYF. The full variable domain, rest sourced from reference TRBV19 and TRBJ2-3, is DGGITQSPKYLFRKEGQNVTLSCEQNLNHDAMYWYRQDPGQGLRLIYYSQIVNDFQKGDIAEGYSVSREKKESFPLTVTSAQKNPTAFYLCASSTTSVRTDTQYFGPGTRLTVL.

There are a few counts of this clonotype. The chain carries TRBV24-1 and TRBJ2-1; TRBD1 matches 7 bases. V was clipped by 10 bases and J by 9 bases; unmatched bases: 11. CDR3 length: 13 amino acids. The germline V gene encodes CDR1 KGHDR and CDR2 SFDVKD. This chain's CDR3 is CATNRGGSPEQFF. As DNA, the CDR3 is TGTGCCACAAACAGAGGGGGCTCCCCTGAGCAGTTCTTC.

This clonotype is classed as medium-sized. The rearrangement uses TRBV29-1 and TRBJ1-1; D unclear. CDR1 is SQVTM, CDR2 ANQGSEA, per germline. Trimming took 0 bases from V and 1 from J, leaving 3 bases between them. The CDR3 consists of 12 residues. The CDR3 region is CSVEEGNTEAFF. The CDR3 nucleotides are TGCAGCGTTGAAGAAGGGAACACTGAAGCTTTCTTT. The full variable domain, in which reference TRBV29-1 and TRBJ1-1 provide the parts outside the CDR3, is SAVISQKPSRDICQRGTSLTIQCQVDSQVTMMFWYRQQPGQSLTLIATANQGSEATYESGFVIDKFPISRPNLTFSTLTVSNMSPEDSSIYLCSVEEGNTEAFFGQGTRLTVV.

There are many counts of this clonotype. CDR3 nucleotides: TGTGCCAGCAGCCAGAACAGGGGTTACGAGCAGTACTTC. Protein product: CASSQNRGYEQYF. The chain employs TRBV11-1 and TRBJ2-7, with 7 bases that match TRBD1. The ends lost 5 bases at V and 4 bases at J; junction bases unmatched: 5. CDR3 length equals 13 residues. The V gene's germline CDR1 is SGHAT and CDR2 FQDESV (reference sequence).

This clonotype is medium-sized within its sample. The genes are TRBV19 and TRBJ2-1; possible D gene TRBD2, 5 bases. Trimming left V 4 bases short and J 0 bases short, with 13 bases between. CDR3 length: 16 amino acids. Germline V gene lookup returns CDR1 LNHDA and CDR2 SQIVND (reference sequence). CDR3 in amino acids: CASSTSSRSSYNEQFF. The CDR3 DNA sequence: TGTGCCAGTAGTACATCTAGCCGATCCTCCTACAATGAGCAGTTCTTC.

V and J are TRBV15 and TRBJ2-3; 12 bases line up with TRBD2. The CDR3 sequence is 20 residues long. The germline V gene has CDR1 LNHNV and CDR2 YYDKDF (reference sequence). Germline trimming cut 0 bases from V and 2 bases from J; bases unmatched to any gene: 12. The CDR3 coding sequence is TGTGCCACCAGCAGAGATTCCTGGACTAGCGGGGAAGCGCTCACAGATACGCAGTATTTT. This codes for CATSRDSWTSGEALTDTQYF.

This clonotype showed up just once. Its ends do not fully match the called genes, so a read error is possible. The chain combines TRBV5-5 with TRBJ2-7; D may match TRBD1 or TRBD2 (5 bases each). CDR1 and CDR2 (germline): SGHKS, YYEKEE (reference sequence). CDR3 length equals 13 residues. The CDR3 DNA follows: TGCGCCAGCAGCTGGGACGGGTACTACGAGCAGTACTTC. Amino acids: CASSWDGYYEQYF.

The table lists this clonotype with a few counts. The chain uses TRBV6-2 or TRBV6-3 and TRBJ2-7; D remains unclear. CDR1 is MNHEY and CDR2 is SVGEGT in the germline V gene. The CDR3 covers 13 residues. Trimming shortened V by 5 bases and J by 0 bases, and 8 bases separated the two germline ends. DNA for the CDR3: TGTGCCAGCAGTCCCAGGAGCTCCTACGAGCAGTACTTC. Amino acids: CASSPRSSYEQYF.

The chain combines TRBV5-4 with TRBJ2-7; 8 bases agree with TRBD1. Losses at the gene ends were 3 bases for V and 5 bases for J; bases not matched to a gene: 10. This CDR3 has 15 amino acids. Looked up from germline, CDR1 is SGHNT and CDR2 is YYREEE (reference sequence). CDR3 residues: CASSSRDRGHHEQYF. In DNA form, the CDR3 reads TGTGCCAGCAGCTCCCGCGACAGGGGCCACCACGAGCAGTACTTC. The full variable domain, rest sourced from reference TRBV5-4 and TRBJ2-7, is ETGVTQSPTHLIKTRGQQVTLRCSSQSGHNTVSWYQQALGQGPQFIFQYYREEENGRGNFPPRFSGLQFPNYSSELNVNALELDDSALYLCASSSRDRGHHEQYFGPGTRLTVT.

V is TRBV4-3 and J is TRBJ2-3; TRBD2 matches at 13 bases. The CDR3 totals 18 residues. V lost 1 base and J lost 0; bases outside the gene matches: 4. Per the germline V gene, CDR1 is LGHNA and CDR2 is YSLEER. For the CDR3, the DNA is TGCGCCAGCAGCCAAGGCCTGACTAGCGGGGGGAGCACAGATACGCAGTATTTT. This sequence encodes CASSQGLTSGGSTDTQYF.